This TCR beta chain was found in a study of T cells in Graves' hyperthyroidism and ophthalmopathy. General observations from the study: Peripheral blood also featured most of the thyroid clonotypes expanded above 0.001. Ophthalmopathy and stable hyperthyroidism were told apart by a 13 V-J model.

Uncontrolled infections, other autoimmune diseases, pregnancy or lactation led to exclusion of patients. PBMCs stemmed from around 9.3 ml fresh peripheral blood. The investigators amplified TCR beta CDR3 regions from RNA transcripts. First-round RT-PCR of the TCR CDR3 relied on the HTBI primer set. TCRdb used MiXCR to reprocess the multiplex PCR reads, holding one entry per CDR3 protein. This table has approximately 640,000 distinct CDR3 sequences, around 15% appearing once. The CDR3 contains 16 residues. The ends were cut back, 1 base at V and 4 bases at J, with 18 bases in the middle. Germline V gene lookup returns CDR1 SQVTM and CDR2 ANQGSEA. About this clonotype itself: Its antigen is unidentified.

This TCR derives from a woman aged 25 to 39 with Graves' hyperthyroidism. The sequenced sample was blood. The chain carries TRBV29-1 and TRBJ2-3; a possible D gene is TRBD2 (6 bases). CDR3 amino acids: CSVEGGHGTGADTQYF. Here the CDR3 DNA reads TGCAGCGTTGAAGGGGGCCATGGGACGGGGGCAGATACGCAGTATTTT.